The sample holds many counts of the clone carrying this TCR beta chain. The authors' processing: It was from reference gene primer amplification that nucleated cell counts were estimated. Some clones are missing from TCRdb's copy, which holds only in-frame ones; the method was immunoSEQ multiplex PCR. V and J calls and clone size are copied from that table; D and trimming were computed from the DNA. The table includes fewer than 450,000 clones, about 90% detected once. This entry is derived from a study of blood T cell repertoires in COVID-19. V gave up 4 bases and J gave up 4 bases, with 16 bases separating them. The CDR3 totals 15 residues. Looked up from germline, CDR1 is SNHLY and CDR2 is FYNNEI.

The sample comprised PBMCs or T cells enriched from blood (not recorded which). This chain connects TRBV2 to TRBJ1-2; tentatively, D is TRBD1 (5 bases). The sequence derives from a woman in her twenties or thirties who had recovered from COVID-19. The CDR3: CASSVRQRSLYGYTF. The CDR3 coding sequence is TGTGCCAGCAGTGTGAGACAGCGAAGCCTCTATGGCTACACCTTC.